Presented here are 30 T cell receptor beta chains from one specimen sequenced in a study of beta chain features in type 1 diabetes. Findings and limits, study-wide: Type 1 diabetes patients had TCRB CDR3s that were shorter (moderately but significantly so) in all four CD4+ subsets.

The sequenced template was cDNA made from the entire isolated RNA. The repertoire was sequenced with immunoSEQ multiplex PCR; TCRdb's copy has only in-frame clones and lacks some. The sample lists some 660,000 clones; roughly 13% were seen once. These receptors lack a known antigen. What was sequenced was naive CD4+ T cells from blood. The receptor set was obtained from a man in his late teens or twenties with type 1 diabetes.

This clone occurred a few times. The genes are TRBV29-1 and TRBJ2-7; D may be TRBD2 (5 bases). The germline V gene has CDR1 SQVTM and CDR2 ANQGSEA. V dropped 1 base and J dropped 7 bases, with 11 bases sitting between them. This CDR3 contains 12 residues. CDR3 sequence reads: CSVEASRREQYF. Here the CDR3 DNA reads TGCAGCGTTGAAGCATCTAGGAGGGAGCAGTACTTC.

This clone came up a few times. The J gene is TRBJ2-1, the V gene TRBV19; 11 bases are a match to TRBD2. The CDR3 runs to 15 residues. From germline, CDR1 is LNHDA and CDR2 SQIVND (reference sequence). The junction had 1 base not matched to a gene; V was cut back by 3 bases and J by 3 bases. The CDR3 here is CASSMGLAVYNEQFF. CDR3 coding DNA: TGTGCCAGTAGTATGGGACTAGCGGTCTACAATGAGCAGTTCTTC.

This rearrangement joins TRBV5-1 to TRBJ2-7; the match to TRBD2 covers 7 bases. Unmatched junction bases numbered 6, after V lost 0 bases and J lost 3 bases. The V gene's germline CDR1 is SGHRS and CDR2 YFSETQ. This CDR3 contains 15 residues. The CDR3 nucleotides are TGCGCCAGCAGCTTGGGGTCCCTAGCGGTCTACGAGCAGTACTTC. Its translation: CASSLGSLAVYEQYF.

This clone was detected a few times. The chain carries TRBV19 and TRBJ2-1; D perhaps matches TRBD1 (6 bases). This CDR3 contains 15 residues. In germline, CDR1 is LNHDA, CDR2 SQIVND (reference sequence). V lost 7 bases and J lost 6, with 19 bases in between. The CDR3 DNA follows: TGTGCCAGTAACACCCGGGACACAGCTTTCAATGAGCAGTTCTTC. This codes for CASNTRDTAFNEQFF.

The CDR3 sequence: CAWNRGPGNEKLFF. The CDR3 coding sequence is TGTGCCTGGAACCGGGGGCCGGGCAATGAAAAACTGTTTTTT. This sequence joins TRBV30 and TRBJ1-4, with D possibly being TRBD1 (6 bases). CDR1 is GTSNPN, CDR2 SVGIG, per germline (reference sequence). The CDR3 runs 14 residues. The V end lost 4 bases, the J end lost 5 bases, and 14 bases lay between the germline ends.

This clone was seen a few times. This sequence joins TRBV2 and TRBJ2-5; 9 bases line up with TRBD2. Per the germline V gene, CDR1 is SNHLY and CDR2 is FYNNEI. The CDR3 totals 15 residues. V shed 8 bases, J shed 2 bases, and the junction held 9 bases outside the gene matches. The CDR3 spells CASFELAGKQETQYF. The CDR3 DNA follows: TGTGCCAGCTTTGAACTAGCGGGCAAGCAAGAGACCCAGTACTTC.

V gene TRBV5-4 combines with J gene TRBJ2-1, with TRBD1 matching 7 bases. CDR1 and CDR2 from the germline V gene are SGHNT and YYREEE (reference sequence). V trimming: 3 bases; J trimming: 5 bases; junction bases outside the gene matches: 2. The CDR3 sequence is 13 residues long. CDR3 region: CASSWDRNNEQFF. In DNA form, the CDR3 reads TGTGCCAGCAGCTGGGACAGAAACAATGAGCAGTTCTTC.

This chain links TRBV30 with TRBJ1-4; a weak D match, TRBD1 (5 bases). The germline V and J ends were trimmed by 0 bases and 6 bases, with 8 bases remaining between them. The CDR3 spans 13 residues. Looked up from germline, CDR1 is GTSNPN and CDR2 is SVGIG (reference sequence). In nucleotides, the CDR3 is TGTGCCTGGAGTGTACGGGGGTATGAAAAACTGTTTTTT. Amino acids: CAWSVRGYEKLFF.

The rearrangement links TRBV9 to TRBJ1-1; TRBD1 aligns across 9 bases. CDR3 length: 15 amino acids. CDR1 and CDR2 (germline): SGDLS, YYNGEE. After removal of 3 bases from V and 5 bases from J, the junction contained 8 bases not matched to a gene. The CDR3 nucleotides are TGTGCCAGCAGCGCGAACCGGGACAGGGTGACTGAAGCTTTCTTT. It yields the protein CASSANRDRVTEAFF.

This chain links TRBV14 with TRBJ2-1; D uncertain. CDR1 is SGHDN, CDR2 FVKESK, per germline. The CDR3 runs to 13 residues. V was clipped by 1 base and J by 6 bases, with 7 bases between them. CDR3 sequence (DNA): TGTGCCAGCAGCCAAGGCCGACCCAATGAGCAGTTCTTC. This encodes CASSQGRPNEQFF.

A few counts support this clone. CDR3 region: CASTGRVTDTQYF. Written as DNA, the CDR3 is TGTGCCAGCACCGGGCGAGTCACAGATACGCAGTATTTT. The V gene is TRBV5-4, the J gene TRBJ2-3; no clear D. V lost 6 bases to trimming and J lost 2 bases, with 10 bases between them. Germline CDR1 is SGHNT and CDR2 is YYREEE (reference sequence). This CDR3 is built from 13 residues.

The chain's CDR3 is CASSVAGGSPGGELFF. DNA of the CDR3: TGTGCCAGCAGCGTGGCGGGGGGATCCCCGGGCGGGGAGCTGTTTTTT. The chain combines TRBV9 with TRBJ2-2, with 8 bases matching TRBD2. The CDR3 extends over 16 amino acids. Looked up from germline, CDR1 is SGDLS and CDR2 is YYNGEE. J gave up 7 bases and V 2 bases, and 10 bases lay outside the gene matches.

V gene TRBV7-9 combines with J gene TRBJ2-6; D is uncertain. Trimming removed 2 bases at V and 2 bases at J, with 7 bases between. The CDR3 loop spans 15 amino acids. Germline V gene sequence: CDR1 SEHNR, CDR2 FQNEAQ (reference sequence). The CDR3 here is CASSLLPAGANVLTF. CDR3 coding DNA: TGTGCCAGCAGCTTACTCCCAGCTGGGGCCAACGTCCTGACTTTC. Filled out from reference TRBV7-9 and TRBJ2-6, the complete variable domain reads DTGVSQNPRHKITKRGQNVTFRCDPISEHNRLYWYRQTLGQGPEFLTYFQNEAQLEKSRLLSDRFSAERPKGSFSTLEIQRTEQGDSAMYLCASSLLPAGANVLTFGAGSRLTVL.

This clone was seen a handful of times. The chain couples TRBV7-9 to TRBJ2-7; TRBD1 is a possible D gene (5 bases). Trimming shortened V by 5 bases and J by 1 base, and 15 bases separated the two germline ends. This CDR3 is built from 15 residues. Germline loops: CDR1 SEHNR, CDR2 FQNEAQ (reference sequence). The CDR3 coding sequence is TGTGCCAGCAGCCCCGCCGCAGGGAATTCCTACGAGCAGTACTTC. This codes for CASSPAAGNSYEQYF.

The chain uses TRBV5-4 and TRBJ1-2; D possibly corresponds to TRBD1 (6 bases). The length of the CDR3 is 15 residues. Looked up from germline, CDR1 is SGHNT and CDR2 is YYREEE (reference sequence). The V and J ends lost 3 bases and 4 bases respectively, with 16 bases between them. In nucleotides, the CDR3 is TGTGCCAGCAGCTCCCGGCAGGGGTTCCTCTATGGCTACACCTTC. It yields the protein CASSSRQGFLYGYTF. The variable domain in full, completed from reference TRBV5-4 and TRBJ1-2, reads ETGVTQSPTHLIKTRGQQVTLRCSSQSGHNTVSWYQQALGQGPQFIFQYYREEENGRGNFPPRFSGLQFPNYSSELNVNALELDDSALYLCASSSRQGFLYGYTFGSGTRLTVV.

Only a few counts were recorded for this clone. The CDR3 coding sequence is TGCGCCAGCAGCCCCGGGCCGGGCATAGGGGCCAACGTCCTGACTTTC. It yields the protein CASSPGPGIGANVLTF. This chain uses TRBV4-3 with TRBJ2-6; no clear D. This CDR3 is 16 amino acids long. CDR1 is LGHNA and CDR2 is YSLEER in the germline V gene. The V and J ends lost 4 bases and 4 bases respectively, with 14 bases between them.

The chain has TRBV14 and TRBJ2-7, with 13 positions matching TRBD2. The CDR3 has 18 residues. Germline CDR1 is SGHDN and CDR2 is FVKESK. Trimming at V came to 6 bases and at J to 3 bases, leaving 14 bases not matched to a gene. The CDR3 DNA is TGTGCCAGCAGTCGTGGACTAGCGGGAGTCAGGAACGGCTACGAGCAGTACTTC. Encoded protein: CASSRGLAGVRNGYEQYF.

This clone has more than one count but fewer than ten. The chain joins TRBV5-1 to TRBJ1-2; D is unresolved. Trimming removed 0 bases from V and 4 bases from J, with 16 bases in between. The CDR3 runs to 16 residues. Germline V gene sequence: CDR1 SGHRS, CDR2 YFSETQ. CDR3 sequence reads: CASSLEGSLRSYGYTF. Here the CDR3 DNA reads TGCGCCAGCAGCTTGGAAGGGTCATTAAGGAGCTATGGCTACACCTTC.

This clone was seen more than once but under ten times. The CDR3 loop reads CASSLAPGGGTEAFF. In DNA form, the CDR3 reads TGTGCCAGCAGCTTAGCTCCGGGCGGGGGCACTGAAGCTTTCTTT. The chain carries TRBV7-9 and TRBJ1-1, with a weak D call TRBD1 (5 bases). V was cut by 0 bases and J by 4 bases, with 12 bases left in between. This CDR3 has 15 amino acids. CDR1 SEHNR and CDR2 FQNEAQ come from the germline V gene (reference sequence).

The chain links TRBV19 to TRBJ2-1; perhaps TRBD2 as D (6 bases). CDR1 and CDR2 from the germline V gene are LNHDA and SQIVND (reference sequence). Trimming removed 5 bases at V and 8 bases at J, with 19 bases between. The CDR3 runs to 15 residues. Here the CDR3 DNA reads TGTGCCAGTAGTGGGATCCAGCGGGCCATGTATGAGCAGTTCTTC. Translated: CASSGIQRAMYEQFF.

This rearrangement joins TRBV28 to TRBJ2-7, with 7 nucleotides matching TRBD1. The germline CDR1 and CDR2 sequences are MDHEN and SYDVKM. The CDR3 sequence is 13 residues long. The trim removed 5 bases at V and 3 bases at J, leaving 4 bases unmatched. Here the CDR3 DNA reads TGTGCCAGCAGTCCGACAGGGTTCTACGAGCAGTACTTC. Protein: CASSPTGFYEQYF.

The CDR3 DNA follows: TGTGCCAGTATGTCGTCTACTTTCTACAATGAGCAGTTCTTC. It translates to CASMSSTFYNEQFF. The chain combines TRBV19 with TRBJ2-1, with D unresolved. Trimming took off 7 bases at V and 3 bases at J, with 13 bases between the two ends. The V gene's germline CDR1 is LNHDA and CDR2 SQIVND (reference sequence). The CDR3 has 14 residues.

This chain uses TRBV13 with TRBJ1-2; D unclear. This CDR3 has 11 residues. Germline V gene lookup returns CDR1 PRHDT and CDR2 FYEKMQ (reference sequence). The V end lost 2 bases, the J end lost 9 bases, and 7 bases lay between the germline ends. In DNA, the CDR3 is TGTGCCAGCAGCTTATCCGGGAGCTACACCTTC. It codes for CASSLSGSYTF.

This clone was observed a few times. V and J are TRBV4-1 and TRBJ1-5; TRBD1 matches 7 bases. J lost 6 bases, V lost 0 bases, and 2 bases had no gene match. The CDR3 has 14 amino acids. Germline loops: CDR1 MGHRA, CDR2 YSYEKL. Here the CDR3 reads CASSQERGPQPQHF. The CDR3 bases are TGCGCCAGCAGCCAAGAAAGGGGGCCTCAGCCCCAGCATTTT.

DNA of the CDR3: TGCGCCAGCAGCCCCCAAGGACAGGGGGTAACCTACGAGCAGTACTTC. Amino acids: CASSPQGQGVTYEQYF. V usage is TRBV5-1 and J usage is TRBJ2-7, with TRBD1 identical over 10 bases. CDR1 SGHRS and CDR2 YFSETQ come from the germline V gene. J was trimmed by 2 bases and V by 4 bases; bases with no gene match: 9. The CDR3 totals 16 residues.

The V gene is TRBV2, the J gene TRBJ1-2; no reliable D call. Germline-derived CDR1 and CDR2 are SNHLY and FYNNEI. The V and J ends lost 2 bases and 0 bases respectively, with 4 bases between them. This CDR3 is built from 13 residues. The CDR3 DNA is TGTGCCAGCAGTGAACAGCCTAACTATGGCTACACCTTC. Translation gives CASSEQPNYGYTF.

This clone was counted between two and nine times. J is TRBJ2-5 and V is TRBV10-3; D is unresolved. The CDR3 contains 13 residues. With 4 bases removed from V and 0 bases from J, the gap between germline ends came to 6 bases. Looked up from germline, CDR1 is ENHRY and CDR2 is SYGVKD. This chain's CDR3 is CAISGQHQETQYF. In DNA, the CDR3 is TGTGCCATCAGTGGGCAGCACCAAGAGACCCAGTACTTC.

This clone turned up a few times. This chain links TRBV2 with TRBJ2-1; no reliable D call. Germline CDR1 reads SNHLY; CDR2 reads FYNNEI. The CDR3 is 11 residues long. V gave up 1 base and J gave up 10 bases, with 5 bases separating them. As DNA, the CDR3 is TGTGCCAGCAGTGAAGAACTAGAGCAGTTCTTC. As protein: CASSEELEQFF.

As DNA, the CDR3 is TGTGCCAGCAGTGAAACGGTGGTAGGGTACGAGCAGTACTTC. This gives the protein CASSETVVGYEQYF. The chain carries TRBV2 and TRBJ2-7; D not certain. CDR1 and CDR2 (germline): SNHLY, FYNNEI. The CDR3 contains 14 residues. Trimming took 2 bases from V and 4 from J, leaving 12 bases between them.

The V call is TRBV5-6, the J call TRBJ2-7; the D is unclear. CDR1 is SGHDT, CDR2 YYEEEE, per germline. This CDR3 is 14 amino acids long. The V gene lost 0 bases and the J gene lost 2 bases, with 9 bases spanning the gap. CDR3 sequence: CASSLVQETYEQYF. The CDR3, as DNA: TGTGCCAGCAGCTTGGTTCAGGAAACCTACGAGCAGTACTTC.